Below are 22 T cell receptor beta chains sequenced from a single sample in a study of blood T cell repertoires in COVID-19. Using immunoSEQ multiplex PCR, the repertoire was profiled, and TCRdb retains in-frame clones only, with some absent. The data contain about 240,000 clones, around 90% of them singletons. The sample was peripheral blood. The source is a man between 60 and 75 years old who had recovered from COVID-19.

A word on this clone: Other DNA sequences in the same sample also yield this CDR3. The V call is TRBV2, the J call TRBJ1-6; D not certain. In germline, CDR1 is SNHLY, CDR2 FYNNEI. V lost 3 bases to trimming and J lost 4 bases, with 7 bases between them. This CDR3 has 14 residues. CDR3 DNA: TGTGCCAGCAGTGAGGGCCGTTATAATTCACCCCTCCACTTT. Encoded protein: CASSEGRYNSPLHF. The whole variable domain, filled in from reference TRBV2 and TRBJ1-6, reads EPEVTQTPSHQVTQMGQEVILRCVPISNHLYFYWYRQILGQKVEFLVSFYNNEISEKSEIFDDQFSVERPDGSNFTLKIRSTKLEDSAMYFCASSEGRYNSPLHFGNGTRLTVT.

The chain recombines TRBV21-1 with TRBJ1-5. TRBV21-1 counts as a pseudogene. The CDR3 spans 15 residues. CDR3 sequence reads: CASSKETAGNQPQHF. CDR3 DNA: TGTGCCAGCAGCAAAGAGACGGCGGGCAATCAGCCCCAGCATTTT.

The chain links TRBV27 to TRBJ2-2; D remains ambiguous. CDR3 size: 12 residues. Trimming pared 7 bases from V and 4 bases from J, leaving 7 bases between. Germline V gives CDR1 MNHEY, CDR2 SMNVEV (reference sequence). CDR3 residues: CASKGATGELFF. In DNA, the CDR3 is TGTGCCAGCAAAGGAGCCACCGGGGAGCTGTTTTTT.

By share of the sample, this clone is medium-sized (0.01 to 0.1%). The chain recombines TRBV19 with TRBJ1-5; no clear D gene. The V gene lost 3 bases and the J gene lost 10 bases, with 4 bases spanning the gap. The CDR3 has 10 residues. Germline V gene sequence: CDR1 LNHDA, CDR2 SQIVND (reference sequence). CDR3 coding DNA: TGTGCCAGTAGTATCTCCCCCCAGCATTTT. It is translated as CASSISPQHF.

This chain links TRBV7-9 with TRBJ1-4, with no clear D. The germline V and J ends were trimmed by 5 bases and 8 bases, with 18 bases remaining between them. The CDR3 is 15 residues long. CDR1 is SEHNR, CDR2 FQNEAQ, per germline (reference sequence). This CDR3 reads CASSRGSGAEEKLFF. CDR3 DNA: TGTGCCAGCAGCCGAGGGAGCGGCGCCGAAGAAAAACTGTTTTTT. The full variable domain, completed using reference TRBV7-9 and TRBJ1-4, is DTGVSQNPRHKITKRGQNVTFRCDPISEHNRLYWYRQTLGQGPEFLTYFQNEAQLEKSRLLSDRFSAERPKGSFSTLEIQRTEQGDSAMYLCASSRGSGAEEKLFFGSGTQLSVL.

The chain recombines TRBV27 with TRBJ2-7; possible D gene TRBD1, 6 bases. The ends were cut back, 3 bases at V and 3 bases at J, with 9 bases in the middle. In germline, CDR1 is MNHEY, CDR2 SMNVEV (reference sequence). CDR3 length: 13 residues. This CDR3 is CASSFKDSYEQYF. The CDR3 DNA follows: TGTGCCAGCAGTTTTAAGGACAGCTACGAGCAGTACTTC.

V and J are TRBV10-3 and TRBJ2-3; 9 positions match TRBD2. The germline gives CDR1 ENHRY, CDR2 SYGVKD. Trimming cost V 3 bases and J 6 bases; bases outside gene matches: 10. The CDR3 is 16 amino acids. CDR3 residues: CAISELQRGASDTQYF. CDR3 in DNA: TGTGCCATCAGTGAACTTCAGCGGGGGGCGTCTGATACGCAGTATTTT.

The rearrangement links TRBV19 to TRBJ1-6, with a tentative D call TRBD1 (5 bases). With 6 bases removed from V and 9 bases from J, the gap between germline ends came to 15 bases. The CDR3 contains 14 residues. Germline values: CDR1 LNHDA, CDR2 SQIVND (reference sequence). DNA for the CDR3: TGTGCCAGTAGAGCCCCGGGGAGGGGTTCACCCCTCCACTTT. This sequence encodes CASRAPGRGSPLHF.

The chain joins TRBV14 to TRBJ2-3, with 7 bases matching TRBD1. Germline CDR1 reads SGHDN; CDR2 reads FVKESK. V shed 4 bases and J 6 bases; nucleotides not matched to a gene: 7. There are 14 residues in the CDR3. As DNA, the CDR3 is TGTGCCAGCAGCCTTACAGGGGCCCCCGATACGCAGTATTTT. Protein sequence: CASSLTGAPDTQYF.

This clone was seen many times. The genes are TRBV5-1 and TRBJ2-5; 7 nucleotides agree with TRBD2. Germline V gene sequence: CDR1 SGHRS, CDR2 YFSETQ. The CDR3 is made up of 15 amino acids. The V gene end was trimmed by 6 bases and the J gene end by 5 bases; junction bases not matched to a gene: 13. The DNA of the CDR3 is TGCGCCAGCACCCCCTCCGGGACTATTGCTGAGACCCAGTACTTC. The encoded protein is CASTPSGTIAETQYF.

The count of this clone is one. The chain links TRBV5-4 to TRBJ1-2, with a possible D match to TRBD1 (6 bases). Germline V gene sequence: CDR1 SGHNT, CDR2 YYREEE (reference sequence). The CDR3 loop spans 15 amino acids. V was pared by 0 bases and J by 4 bases, with 13 bases between. The CDR3 sequence is CASSLEQGSLYGYTF. DNA of the CDR3: TGTGCCAGCAGCTTGGAACAGGGAAGCCTCTATGGCTACACCTTC.

The V gene is TRBV6-5, the J gene TRBJ1-6; D might be TRBD1 (5 bases). Trimming took 2 bases from V and 7 from J, leaving 15 bases between them. The germline gives CDR1 MNHEY, CDR2 SVGAGI. The CDR3 is 16 residues long. The CDR3 sequence is CASSYPRGGNNSPLHF. CDR3 DNA: TGTGCCAGCAGTTACCCCCGCGGGGGGAACAATTCACCCCTCCACTTT.

V and J are TRBV9 and TRBJ2-6; tentative D call: TRBD2 (5 bases). Per the germline V gene, CDR1 is SGDLS and CDR2 is YYNGEE. The CDR3 is made up of 17 amino acids. V was shortened by 4 bases and J by 0 bases, with 14 bases between the two germline ends. CDR3 residues: CASSIRTGSSGANVLTF. CDR3 in DNA: TGTGCCAGCAGCATTCGGACTGGAAGCTCTGGGGCCAACGTCCTGACTTTC.

The chain uses TRBV19 and TRBJ1-2; TRBD1 matches at 7 bases. The CDR3 runs to 14 residues. V lost 4 bases and J lost 5; bases outside the gene matches: 7. Germline loops: CDR1 LNHDA, CDR2 SQIVND (reference sequence). CDR3 sequence (DNA): TGTGCCAGTAGTAGCACGACAGGGAAATATGGCTACACCTTC. This sequence encodes CASSSTTGKYGYTF. Combining the CDR3 with reference TRBV19 and TRBJ1-2 gives the whole variable domain DGGITQSPKYLFRKEGQNVTLSCEQNLNHDAMYWYRQDPGQGLRLIYYSQIVNDFQKGDIAEGYSVSREKKESFPLTVTSAQKNPTAFYLCASSSTTGKYGYTFGSGTRLTVV.

This chain uses TRBV18 with TRBJ2-3, with D possibly matching TRBD1 (5 bases). Between the trimmed V and J ends, which lost 6 bases and 6 bases, there was a span of 13 bases. Looked up from germline, CDR1 is KGHSH and CDR2 is LQKENI. The length of the CDR3 is 13 residues. CDR3 protein: CASSPDIEDTQYF. The CDR3 bases are TGTGCCAGCTCTCCGGACATCGAGGATACGCAGTATTTT.

The J gene is TRBJ2-3, the V gene TRBV3-1 (or the pseudogene TRBV3-2); TRBD2 might be the D (6 bases). The CDR3 sequence is 17 residues long. Trimming took off 2 bases at V and 1 base at J, with 16 bases between the two ends. Germline lookup yields CDR1 LGHDT and CDR2 YNNKEL (reference sequence). CDR3 protein: CASSQWGRGLGTDTQYF. CDR3 nucleotide sequence: TGTGCCAGCAGCCAATGGGGACGGGGACTTGGCACAGATACGCAGTATTTT.

The CDR3 region has the DNA TGCACCAGCAGCCCAGGAGCTCTAGCGGGGGGGCGGGTCGATGAGACCCAGTACTTC. This translates into CTSSPGALAGGRVDETQYF. This chain joins TRBV1 and TRBJ2-5; the DNA was not compared with TRBD2, the D call given in the table. TRBV1 is flagged as a pseudogene. The CDR3 loop spans 19 amino acids.

The CDR3: CASSTRQGTNEKLFF. The CDR3, as DNA: TGTGCCAGCAGTACGAGACAGGGAACTAATGAAAAACTGTTTTTT. The chain has TRBV27 and TRBJ1-4; 7 positions match TRBD1. The J segment lost 1 base and the V segment lost 5 bases, leaving 4 bases of the junction unmatched. The CDR3 covers 15 residues. Germline V gene sequence: CDR1 MNHEY, CDR2 SMNVEV (reference sequence).

The genes are TRBV30 and TRBJ1-2, with a possible D match to TRBD1 (6 bases). Per germline, CDR1 GTSNPN and CDR2 SVGIG (reference sequence). The V end was cut by 3 bases, the J end by 8 bases, with 13 bases between. The CDR3 spans 12 residues. CDR3 sequence: CAWSPQGRGYTF. CDR3 coding DNA: TGTGCCTGGAGCCCACAGGGAAGAGGCTACACCTTC.

The J gene is TRBJ2-1, the V gene TRBV2, with D perhaps TRBD2 (6 bases). The CDR3 runs 15 residues. V lost 6 bases to trimming and J lost 2 bases, with 14 bases between them. The germline CDR1 and CDR2 sequences are SNHLY and FYNNEI. CDR3 DNA sequence: TGTGCCAGCAGGACTCGGGACTCCCCCTACAATGAGCAGTTCTTC. Residues: CASRTRDSPYNEQFF.

The J gene is TRBJ2-2, the V gene TRBV5-5; 8 bases map to TRBD1. Looked up from germline, CDR1 is SGHKS and CDR2 is YYEKEE (reference sequence). This CDR3 spans 16 amino acids. After removal of 7 bases from V and 1 base from J, the junction contained 9 bases not matched to a gene. The CDR3 nucleotides read TGTGCCAGCGAAGACCCAGGGGGCCGGAACACCGGGGAGCTGTTTTTT. It translates to CASEDPGGRNTGELFF.

The chain couples TRBV5-6 to TRBJ1-1, with a weak D call TRBD1 (5 bases). This CDR3 has 14 residues. Germline values: CDR1 SGHDT, CDR2 YYEEEE. Trimming pared 2 bases from V and 7 bases from J, leaving 15 bases between. CDR3 sequence reads: CASSLGADYVEAFF. Written as DNA, the CDR3 is TGTGCCAGCAGCTTAGGGGCGGACTATGTTGAAGCTTTCTTT.